A single sample is the source of the 10 T cell receptor beta chains below, sequenced in a study of shared clonotypes between healthy human individuals. Produced via immunoSEQ multiplex PCR; TCRdb's table is partial and in-frame only. The sample consists of around 500,000 clones, about 78% of them appearing once. Sequencing was carried out using PBMCs. The source is a woman aged 35 to 49 in good health. Some clones in this sample may be carry-over from other donors' samples.

V is TRBV7-8 and J is TRBJ2-2; 12 positions match TRBD2. The CDR3 contains 16 residues. The ends lost 1 base at V and 5 bases at J; junction bases unmatched: 2. Germline V gene sequence: CDR1 SGHVS, CDR2 FQNEAQ. The CDR3 sequence is CASSLVTSGGTGELFF. The CDR3 DNA follows: TGTGCCAGCAGCTTAGTGACTAGCGGGGGTACCGGGGAGCTGTTTTTT.

The V gene is TRBV5-1, the J gene TRBJ2-1; perhaps D is TRBD1 or TRBD2 (5 bases each). This CDR3 has 14 amino acids. From germline, CDR1 is SGHRS and CDR2 YFSETQ. V shed 6 bases and J shed 8 bases, with 18 bases lying between them. In DNA, the CDR3 is TGCGCCAGCACAGTAGGGACCCCGGGCGATGAGCAGTTCTTC. This sequence encodes CASTVGTPGDEQFF.

This clone was counted only a few times. This sequence joins TRBV19 and TRBJ2-1, with 7 nucleotides matching TRBD1. The CDR3 loop spans 15 amino acids. The J segment lost 0 bases and the V segment lost 5 bases, leaving 4 bases of the junction unmatched. Germline lookup yields CDR1 LNHDA and CDR2 SQIVND (reference sequence). The CDR3 loop reads CASSPGTVSYNEQFF. CDR3 sequence (DNA): TGTGCCAGTAGTCCAGGGACAGTCTCCTACAATGAGCAGTTCTTC. The complete variable domain, with remaining parts taken from reference TRBV19 and TRBJ2-1, reads DGGITQSPKYLFRKEGQNVTLSCEQNLNHDAMYWYRQDPGQGLRLIYYSQIVNDFQKGDIAEGYSVSREKKESFPLTVTSAQKNPTAFYLCASSPGTVSYNEQFFGPGTRLTVL.

V and J are TRBV19 and TRBJ2-1, with D hard to call. The CDR3 is 12 amino acids. V was shortened by 3 bases and J by 10 bases, with 10 bases between the two germline ends. Germline V gene sequence: CDR1 LNHDA, CDR2 SQIVND (reference sequence). The CDR3 DNA follows: TGTGCCAGTAGTATCAGTCTTCGGGAGCAGTTCTTC. Translating gives CASSISLREQFF.

With respect to this clone: At one end, the junction sequence differs from germline, possibly due to a read error. This specimen includes other DNA sequences encoding the same CDR3. The genes are TRBV30 and TRBJ1-2; 7 bases map to TRBD1. Per germline, CDR1 GTSNPN and CDR2 SVGIG (reference sequence). This CDR3 is 16 amino acids long. The CDR3 here is CAWSVSPQGTHYGYTF. As DNA, the CDR3 is TGTGCCTGGAGTGTCAGCCCACAGGGGACTCACTATGGCTACACCTTT.

This sequence joins TRBV30 and TRBJ2-3; the D gene could be TRBD1 or TRBD2 (6 bases each). Trimming took off 2 bases at V and 0 bases at J, with 9 bases between the two ends. The V gene's germline CDR1 is GTSNPN and CDR2 SVGIG (reference sequence). This CDR3 contains 14 residues. CDR3 loop: CAWSRGASTDTQYF. Written as DNA, the CDR3 is TGTGCCTGGAGTAGGGGGGCCAGCACAGATACGCAGTATTTT.

This chain uses TRBV2 with TRBJ2-1; D possibly corresponds to TRBD1 (6 bases). The CDR3 sequence is 16 residues long. Germline V gives CDR1 SNHLY, CDR2 FYNNEI. V gave up 6 bases and J gave up 1 base, with 16 bases separating them. The CDR3: CASRGRTARSYNEQFF. Written as DNA, the CDR3 is TGTGCCAGCAGGGGAAGGACAGCTCGGTCCTACAATGAGCAGTTCTTC.

The rearrangement uses TRBV27 and TRBJ1-1; D remains ambiguous. The CDR3 is made up of 13 amino acids. CDR1 MNHEY and CDR2 SMNVEV come from the germline V gene (reference sequence). Trimming shortened V by 5 bases and J by 0 bases, and 7 bases separated the two germline ends. The CDR3 sequence: CASSRYMNTEAFF. In nucleotides, the CDR3 is TGTGCCAGCAGTCGGTACATGAACACTGAAGCTTTCTTT.

The genes are TRBV2 and TRBJ2-2; D ambiguous. This CDR3 is 12 amino acids long. V lost 6 bases to trimming and J lost 4 bases, with 6 bases between them. Germline V gene sequence: CDR1 SNHLY, CDR2 FYNNEI. In DNA, the CDR3 is TGTGCCAGCAGCCCAGGCACCGGGGAGCTGTTTTTT. Residues: CASSPGTGELFF.

The rearrangement uses TRBV9 and TRBJ2-2, with a weak D call TRBD2 (6 bases). Germline V gene lookup returns CDR1 SGDLS and CDR2 YYNGEE. The CDR3 is 18 amino acids. Trimming stripped 4 bases from V and 4 bases from J, with 23 bases between. CDR3 in amino acids: CASSIRWGGKGSTGELFF. CDR3 DNA: TGTGCCAGCAGCATACGATGGGGCGGGAAAGGGAGCACCGGGGAGCTGTTTTTT.